The 28 T cell receptor beta chains presented below share a single source sample, sequenced in a study of blood T cell repertoires in COVID-19. Here immunoSEQ multiplex PCR was the method, and the copy in TCRdb shows in-frame clones only, minus some. The table has some 75,000 clones, 75% to 90% seen once. What was sequenced was peripheral blood. These receptors were obtained from a man older than 75 with COVID-19, enrolled during active disease.

The chain joins TRBV6-5 to TRBJ1-1; TRBD1 aligns across 9 bases. The CDR3 has 15 residues. V shed 8 bases and J 3 bases; nucleotides not matched to a gene: 10. Germline loops: CDR1 MNHEY, CDR2 SVGAGI. The CDR3 DNA reads as TGTGCCAGCCCTTGGCTAAGGGACAGGGACACTGAAGCTTTCTTT. Translating it yields CASPWLRDRDTEAFF.

The sample holds one count of this clone. V usage is TRBV2 and J usage is TRBJ1-6; 7 bases are a match to TRBD1. The CDR3 contains 17 residues. V gave up 6 bases and J gave up 7 bases; unmatched junction bases: 15. Germline-derived CDR1 and CDR2 are SNHLY and FYNNEI. The CDR3 DNA reads as TGTGCCAGCAGCGCCGGGACAGAAACCTTACAGAATTCACCCCTCCACTTT. Encoded protein: CASSAGTETLQNSPLHF.

The V call is TRBV13, the J call TRBJ1-6; D uncertain. CDR3 length: 12 amino acids. Germline V gives CDR1 PRHDT, CDR2 FYEKMQ (reference sequence). The V gene lost 4 bases and the J gene lost 8 bases, with 6 bases spanning the gap. CDR3 nucleotide sequence: TGTGCCAGCAGCTCCCGTTATTCACCCCTCCACTTT. It translates to CASSSRYSPLHF.

This clone was seen a few times. This chain uses TRBV7-2 with TRBJ1-5, with D maybe TRBD1 (6 bases). This CDR3 comprises 16 residues. The ends were cut back, 5 bases at V and 0 bases at J, with 14 bases in the middle. Germline values: CDR1 SGHTA, CDR2 FQGNSA. CDR3 sequence reads: CASSPGAGYSNQPQHF. CDR3 nucleotide sequence: TGTGCCAGCAGCCCAGGGGCAGGGTATAGCAATCAGCCCCAGCATTTT.

The genes are TRBV4-1 and TRBJ2-7; tentative D call: TRBD1 (5 bases). The germline gives CDR1 MGHRA, CDR2 YSYEKL. This CDR3 region has 13 residues. V lost 4 bases and J 1 base, leaving 8 bases between the germline ends. Here the CDR3 reads CASSPQGSYEQYF. In nucleotides, the CDR3 is TGCGCCAGCAGCCCCCAGGGTTCCTACGAGCAGTACTTC.

This clone turned up a few times. V usage is TRBV19 and J usage is TRBJ1-1, with D perhaps TRBD1 (5 bases). The CDR3 totals 12 residues. Germline-derived CDR1 and CDR2 are LNHDA and SQIVND (reference sequence). Trimming took off 5 bases at V and 6 bases at J, with 10 bases between the two ends. The CDR3 region has the DNA TGTGCCAGTAGTGGCAGGGTGGCTGAAGCTTTCTTT. Its protein is CASSGRVAEAFF.

V usage is TRBV6-6 and J usage is TRBJ2-7; 11 positions agree with TRBD2. Germline CDR1 reads MNHNY; CDR2 reads SVGAGI (reference sequence). The CDR3 length is 16 residues. Germline trimming cut 2 bases from V and 0 bases from J; bases unmatched to any gene: 3. The CDR3 DNA reads TGTGCCAGCAGTTACCGTACTAGCGGGGGCTCCTACGAGCAGTACTTC. It specifies CASSYRTSGGSYEQYF.

This chain joins TRBV5-1 and TRBJ1-1; D unclear. Trimming left V 0 bases short and J 4 bases short, with 13 bases between. Germline CDR1 and CDR2: SGHRS and YFSETQ. The CDR3 has 15 residues. CDR3 in amino acids: CASSLGVGGSTEAFF. The CDR3 region has the DNA TGCGCCAGCAGCTTGGGGGTGGGCGGGTCCACTGAAGCTTTCTTT.

The chain employs TRBV6-1 and TRBJ1-4, with D possibly being TRBD1 (6 bases). The CDR3 is 17 amino acids. From germline, CDR1 is MNHNS and CDR2 SASEGT. V was trimmed by 2 bases and J by 0 bases, leaving 13 bases between them. CDR3 nucleotide sequence: TGTGCCAGCAGTGAATGGAGGGAGGGGGCAACTAATGAAAAACTGTTTTTT. It is translated as CASSEWREGATNEKLFF.

The J gene is TRBJ2-1, the V gene TRBV3-1 (or the pseudogene TRBV3-2); D gene unclear. The CDR3 extends over 11 amino acids. The ends were cut back, 4 bases at V and 7 bases at J, with 5 bases in the middle. Looked up from germline, CDR1 is LGHDT and CDR2 is YNNKEL (reference sequence). For the CDR3, the DNA is TGTGCCAGCAGCCGACTGAATGAGCAGTTCTTC. Translation gives CASSRLNEQFF.

In its sample, this clone was seen once. The V gene is TRBV7-8, the J gene TRBJ1-5; TRBD1 agrees at 7 bases. V was clipped by 5 bases and J by 3 bases; unmatched bases: 13. The CDR3 is 17 amino acids. The germline gives CDR1 SGHVS, CDR2 FQNEAQ. The CDR3 DNA reads as TGTGCCAGCAGCCCATCACCCCCAGACAGGGCCAATCAGCCCCAGCATTTT. This sequence encodes CASSPSPPDRANQPQHF.

This chain connects TRBV21-1 to TRBJ1-4; no DNA check was done on the table's D call, TRBD1. TRBV21-1 is reported as a pseudogene. The CDR3 extends over 16 amino acids. CDR3 in DNA: TGTGCCAGCAGCAAGGTTGAGGACATTCGGAGTGAAAAACTGTTTTTT. Its protein is CASSKVEDIRSEKLFF.

This rearrangement joins TRBV6-5 to TRBJ1-1; D gene ambiguous. The ends were cut back, 1 base at V and 2 bases at J, with 8 bases in the middle. This CDR3 comprises 14 residues. From germline, CDR1 is MNHEY and CDR2 SVGAGI. CDR3 sequence reads: CASSYFRLNTEAFF. In DNA, the CDR3 is TGTGCCAGCAGTTACTTCAGACTAAACACTGAAGCTTTCTTT.

This clone appeared a few times. The chain carries TRBV6-5 and TRBJ1-5, with 7 bases lining up with TRBD1. V trimming: 6 bases; J trimming: 2 bases; junction bases outside the gene matches: 7. This CDR3 is 15 amino acids long. Germline lookup yields CDR1 MNHEY and CDR2 SVGAGI. The CDR3 DNA is TGTGCCAGCAGCATACAGGGGTTTGGCAATCAGCCCCAGCATTTT. As protein: CASSIQGFGNQPQHF.

The chain recombines TRBV5-1 with TRBJ1-3; perhaps TRBD1 as D (6 bases). The CDR3 length is 17 residues. Germline CDR1 and CDR2: SGHRS and YFSETQ. Trimming removed 4 bases at V and 0 bases at J, with 17 bases between. CDR3 DNA: TGCGCCAGCAGCCCTTCCGGACAGCTGATCTCTGGAAACACCATATATTTT. It encodes CASSPSGQLISGNTIYF.

CDR3 loop: CASSFQDRGPGYDTQYF. The CDR3 region has the DNA TGCGCCAGCAGCTTTCAGGACAGGGGGCCCGGCTACGATACGCAGTATTTT. The chain recombines TRBV5-1 with TRBJ2-3; TRBD1 aligns across 11 bases. Germline trimming cut 2 bases from V and 6 bases from J; bases unmatched to any gene: 11. Germline loops: CDR1 SGHRS, CDR2 YFSETQ. The CDR3 is 17 amino acids. Filled out from reference TRBV5-1 and TRBJ2-3, the complete variable domain reads KAGVTQTPRYLIKTRGQQVTLSCSPISGHRSVSWYQQTPGQGLQFLFEYFSETQRNKGNFPGRFSGRQFSNSRSEMNVSTLELGDSALYLCASSFQDRGPGYDTQYFGPGTRLTVL.

This chain connects TRBV11-2 to TRBJ2-5, with 7 bases that match TRBD1. V gave up 2 bases and J gave up 2 bases; unmatched junction bases: 8. The CDR3 loop spans 16 amino acids. CDR1 is SGHAT and CDR2 is FQNNGV in the germline V gene. The CDR3: CASSLRPGQRQETQYF. As DNA, the CDR3 is TGTGCCAGCAGCTTAAGGCCGGGACAGAGACAAGAGACCCAGTACTTC.

J is TRBJ1-1 and V is TRBV7-3; weak D call: TRBD1 (6 bases). Looked up from germline, CDR1 is SGHTA and CDR2 is FQGTGA. V was trimmed by 5 bases and J by 2 bases, leaving 9 bases between them. The CDR3 has 13 amino acids. The CDR3 sequence: CASSEQGNTEAFF. CDR3 in DNA: TGTGCCAGCAGCGAACAGGGAAACACTGAAGCTTTCTTT.

The J gene is TRBJ2-5, the V gene TRBV28; TRBD1 matches 9 bases. CDR1 is MDHEN, CDR2 SYDVKM, per germline. The CDR3 totals 16 residues. The J segment lost 3 bases and the V segment lost 3 bases, leaving 8 bases of the junction unmatched. The chain's CDR3 is CASSLSATGGKETQYF. CDR3 DNA: TGTGCCAGCAGTTTGTCGGCGACAGGGGGAAAAGAGACCCAGTACTTC.

The chain couples TRBV11-2 to TRBJ1-1, with D unresolved. Germline CDR1 SGHAT, CDR2 FQNNGV. Trimming took 1 base from V and 1 from J, leaving 7 bases between them. The CDR3 is 14 amino acids. CDR3 in amino acids: CASSLGARNTEAFF. CDR3 nucleotide sequence: TGTGCCAGCAGCTTAGGGGCGCGGAACACTGAAGCTTTCTTT.

CDR3 DNA sequence: TGTGCCAGCAGCGCCAACGGGCAGGGAGGTGGCTACACCTTC. It encodes CASSANGQGGGYTF. V and J are TRBV6-4 and TRBJ1-2; tentatively, D is TRBD1 (5 bases). Germline V CDR1 and CDR2: MRHNA, SNTAGT. The CDR3 sequence is 14 residues long. Trimming left V 6 bases short and J 7 bases short, with 18 bases between.

In DNA, the CDR3 is TGTGCCAGCAGTTTAGCGGCTAGCGGGGGGCCGGGGCAGTTCTTC. It codes for CASSLAASGGPGQFF. The chain recombines TRBV28 with TRBJ2-1; 11 nucleotides line up with TRBD2. The CDR3 sequence is 15 residues long. Trimming removed 2 bases from V and 12 bases from J; junction bases left unmatched: 9. The germline V gene encodes CDR1 MDHEN and CDR2 SYDVKM.

The chain couples TRBV24-1 to TRBJ2-1; D gene unclear. CDR1 is KGHDR and CDR2 is SFDVKD in the germline V gene. Trimming pared 7 bases from V and 0 bases from J, leaving 12 bases between. This CDR3 has 15 residues. CDR3 coding DNA: TGTGCCACCAGGGTAGGATGGAGCTCCTACAATGAGCAGTTCTTC. This codes for CATRVGWSSYNEQFF.

This clone was detected a few times. V usage is TRBV18 and J usage is TRBJ1-1, with 8 bases aligning to TRBD1. The length of the CDR3 is 14 residues. CDR1 and CDR2 from the germline V gene are KGHSH and LQKENI. V shed 6 bases and J 5 bases; nucleotides not matched to a gene: 8. The CDR3 is CASSQLQGETEAFF. Here the CDR3 DNA reads TGTGCCAGCTCGCAGCTACAGGGGGAAACTGAAGCTTTCTTT.

This chain links TRBV7-9 with TRBJ1-5; no clear D gene. The CDR3 length is 13 residues. Germline V CDR1 and CDR2: SEHNR, FQNEAQ (reference sequence). V gave up 1 base and J gave up 4 bases, with 5 bases separating them. The CDR3 is CASSLVSNQPQHF. The DNA for the CDR3 is TGTGCCAGCAGCTTAGTCAGTAATCAGCCCCAGCATTTT.

V gene TRBV9 combines with J gene TRBJ1-1; D is undetermined. Trimming pared 4 bases from V and 4 bases from J, leaving 11 bases between. Germline V gives CDR1 SGDLS, CDR2 YYNGEE. There are 13 residues in the CDR3. This chain's CDR3 is CASSPGITTEAFF. CDR3 in DNA: TGTGCCAGCAGCCCGGGAATTACCACTGAAGCTTTCTTT. The full variable domain, in which reference TRBV9 and TRBJ1-1 provide the parts outside the CDR3, is DSGVTQTPKHLITATGQRVTLRCSPRSGDLSVYWYQQSLDQGLQFLIQYYNGEERAKGNILERFSAQQFPDLHSELNLSSLELGDSALYFCASSPGITTEAFFGQGTRLTVV.

The chain uses TRBV7-3 and TRBJ2-1; D possibly corresponds to TRBD1 (6 bases). V lost 3 bases and J lost 9, with 12 bases in between. This CDR3 has 13 amino acids. CDR1 and CDR2 (germline): SGHTA, FQGTGA. CDR3 protein: CASSFSRGSEQFF. CDR3 DNA sequence: TGTGCCAGCAGCTTTAGTAGGGGGAGTGAGCAGTTCTTC.

The chain recombines TRBV6-5 with TRBJ2-4; 10 positions agree with TRBD1. Germline trimming cut 5 bases from V and 6 bases from J; bases unmatched to any gene: 4. The CDR3 totals 14 residues. The germline V gene encodes CDR1 MNHEY and CDR2 SVGAGI. CDR3 bases: TGTGCCAGCAGTCTACGGACAGGGGGAAACATTCAGTACTTC. Translated: CASSLRTGGNIQYF.